One and the same sample provided the 19 T cell receptor beta chains below, sequenced in a study of post-analysis software for immune sequencing data (dated by TCRdb to about 2015). General conclusions and limits of the study: Four or five TRBV segments, including TRBV5-6, TRBV5-1 and TRBV20-1, were significantly more frequent in patients than controls.

Receptor amplification or capture employed PCR. For sequencing, an Illumina HiSeq 2500 was employed. Unique molecular identifiers were incorporated into TCR beta cDNA libraries to reduce PCR and sequencing biases. TCRdb redid the processing of the public reads, applying fastp at Q25 and MiXCR, and retained in-frame beta chains. Every distinct CDR3 protein forms one entry, paired with its most common genes and DNA. This sample holds some 240,000 distinct CDR3 sequences; 36% were observed only once. 4.5% to 5.5% of the sample belongs to the ten largest clones. These receptors lack a known antigen. Sequencing was performed on blood. The source is a girl between 10 and 17 years old with multiple sclerosis.

There are a few counts of this clonotype. The junction and the germline gene differ at one end; a read error may be behind it. The chain uses TRBV29-1 and TRBJ1-4; 7 positions agree with TRBD1. Germline CDR1 and CDR2: SQVTM and ANQGSEA. This CDR3 comprises 15 residues. DNA for the CDR3: TGCAGCGTGAGACAGGGATTCATGGCTAAGGAAAAACTGTTTTTT. This codes for CSVRQGFMAKEKLFF.

Concerning this clonotype itself: A single base separates this from a much larger clone, so it may be a read error. The CDR3 DNA is TGCAGTTGGGACAGGGGCTCCTACAATGAGCAGTACTTC. It encodes CSWDRGSYNEQYF. V gene TRBV20-1 combines with J gene TRBJ2-1; 10 nucleotides agree with TRBD1. TRBJ2-7 matches the DNA end more closely, so the J call is doubtful. Per germline, CDR1 DFQATT and CDR2 SNEGSKA (reference sequence). The CDR3 length is 13 residues.

J is TRBJ2-2 and V is TRBV4-1; TRBD2 agrees at 7 bases. CDR1 is MGHRA and CDR2 is YSYEKL in the germline V gene. V shed 11 bases and J 0 bases; nucleotides not matched to a gene: 9. The CDR3 is made up of 15 amino acids. CDR3 in DNA: TGCGCCTCGAAGCGGGGAGACGCGAACACCGGGGAGCTGTTTTTT. This codes for CASKRGDANTGELFF.

This clonotype was detected many times. The genes are TRBV15 and TRBJ2-5; 8 nucleotides match TRBD2. The CDR3 extends over 16 amino acids. V was pared by 3 bases and J by 1 base, with 7 bases of the junction left unmatched. The germline gives CDR1 LNHNV, CDR2 YYDKDF (reference sequence). CDR3: CATSRASGGSQETQYF. The CDR3 region has the DNA TGTGCCACCAGCAGGGCCTCGGGAGGGAGCCAAGAGACCCAGTACTTC. Based on the CDR3 plus reference TRBV15 and TRBJ2-5, the full variable domain is DAMVIQNPRYQVTQFGKPVTLSCSQTLNHNVMYWYQQKSSQAPKLLFHYYDKDFNNEADTPDNFQSRRPNTSFCFLDIRSPGLGDTAMYLCATSRASGGSQETQYFGPGTRLLVL.

This clonotype was counted at least ten times. J is TRBJ1-1 and V is TRBV5-1; 7 bases are shared with TRBD1. Germline V gene data show CDR1 as SGHRS and CDR2 as YFSETQ. The CDR3 consists of 15 residues. V was clipped by 1 base and J by 3 bases; unmatched bases: 6. The DNA of the CDR3 is TGCGCCAGCAGCTTGTCGACAGGGACGGACACTGAAGCTTTCTTT. It yields the protein CASSLSTGTDTEAFF.

This clonotype was counted only a few times. J is TRBJ2-1 and V is TRBV7-9; D uncertain. The germline V and J ends were trimmed by 1 base and 0 bases, with 10 bases remaining between them. The CDR3 totals 16 residues. Germline V CDR1 and CDR2: SEHNR, FQNEAQ (reference sequence). CDR3 sequence: CASSLGNWGSYNEQFF. CDR3 DNA sequence: TGTGCCAGCAGCTTAGGCAATTGGGGCTCCTACAATGAGCAGTTCTTC. Full variable domain (missing parts from reference TRBV7-9 and TRBJ2-1): DTGVSQNPRHKITKRGQNVTFRCDPISEHNRLYWYRQTLGQGPEFLTYFQNEAQLEKSRLLSDRFSAERPKGSFSTLEIQRTEQGDSAMYLCASSLGNWGSYNEQFFGPGTRLTVL.

With respect to this clonotype: A much larger clone differs by one base, so this may be a read error. The chain joins TRBV18 to TRBJ2-7; 11 bases fit TRBD2. CDR3 length: 19 amino acids. Germline loops: CDR1 KGHSH, CDR2 LQKENI. The V and J ends lost 0 bases and 5 bases, in that order; junction bases with no gene match: 15. The CDR3 DNA sequence: TGTGCCAGCTCACCACCAAAACTAGCGGGAGTCGAGCTGCTCCACGAGCAGTACGTC. This encodes CASSPPKLAGVELLHEQYV.

The chain couples TRBV28 to TRBJ1-5, with 7 bases identical to TRBD1. This CDR3 is built from 16 residues. The V gene's germline CDR1 is MDHEN and CDR2 SYDVKM. The junction had 9 bases not matched to a gene; V was cut back by 7 bases and J by 0 bases. The CDR3 here is CASTLGTADSNQPQHF. The CDR3, as DNA: TGTGCCAGCACCTTAGGGACAGCCGATAGCAATCAGCCCCAGCATTTT.

The chain joins TRBV5-1 to TRBJ1-1; D unresolved. This CDR3 has 15 amino acids. Per the germline V gene, CDR1 is SGHRS and CDR2 is YFSETQ. Trimming cost V 0 bases and J 6 bases, with 15 bases left between them. CDR3 DNA: TGCGCCAGCAGCTTGGGTTACTCAGGAGGGTCTGAAGCTTTCTTT. Translation gives CASSLGYSGGSEAFF.

This chain joins TRBV20-1 and TRBJ2-4, with 10 bases lining up with TRBD2. The end of the DNA aligns better with TRBJ2-5, so the J call may be wrong. Germline CDR1 DFQATT, CDR2 SNEGSKA (reference sequence). The CDR3 loop spans 15 amino acids. The CDR3 loop is CSAEKLAGTQETQYF. The CDR3 nucleotides are TGCAGTGCTGAGAAACTAGCGGGGACCCAAGAGACCCAGTACTTC.

Many counts were recorded for this clonotype. The chain employs TRBV25-1 and TRBJ2-3; 9 positions match TRBD1. V shed 2 bases and J 4 bases; nucleotides not matched to a gene: 22. Germline CDR1 MGHDK, CDR2 SYGVNS. This CDR3 is 21 amino acids long. CDR3 sequence reads: CASSEALGGQGDAEGSDTQYF. The CDR3 nucleotides read TGTGCCAGCAGTGAAGCGCTCGGGGGACAGGGAGACGCCGAGGGGTCAGATACGCAGTATTTT.

Turning to this clonotype: Since a much larger clone is just one base distant, this may be a read error. The chain has TRBV3-1 and TRBJ2-1; 8 bases line up with TRBD2. CDR3 length: 16 amino acids. V lost 0 bases, J lost 4 bases, and 5 bases stayed unmatched. Germline V lookup: CDR1 LGHDT, CDR2 YNNKEL (reference sequence). The CDR3 loop is CASSQERGGGYNEQFF. Written as DNA, the CDR3 is TGTGCCAGCAGCCAAGAAAGGGGCGGGGGGTACAATGAGCAGTTCTTC.

The table lists this clonotype with many counts. The J gene is TRBJ2-1, the V gene TRBV12-3 or TRBV12-4; D not resolved. This CDR3 has 12 amino acids. V lost 5 bases, J lost 8 bases, and 10 bases lay in between. The DNA for the CDR3 is TGTGCCAGCAGTCCTAAGGGCGATGAGCAGTTCTTC. Protein product: CASSPKGDEQFF.

V gene TRBV5-1 combines with J gene TRBJ1-4, with a possible D match to TRBD1 (5 bases). Germline CDR1 is SGHRS and CDR2 is YFSETQ. V was clipped by 0 bases and J by 6 bases, with 15 bases between them. The CDR3 covers 16 residues. In DNA form, the CDR3 reads TGCGCCAGCAGCTTGGCCAGGGCAGGCCAATATGAAAAACTGTTTTTT. This gives the protein CASSLARAGQYEKLFF.

Only a few counts were recorded for this clonotype. This may be a read error, as it is one base from a much larger clone. V is TRBV6-1 and J is TRBJ2-3, with D maybe TRBD1 (6 bases). The CDR3 is made up of 14 amino acids. The V gene's germline CDR1 is MNHNS and CDR2 SASEGT. V dropped 3 bases and J dropped 5 bases, with 12 bases sitting between them. CDR3: CASSEDSPRDTQYF. CDR3 in DNA: TGTGCCAGCAGTGAGGACAGCCCTAGAGATACGCAGTATTTT.

This clonotype has ten or more counts. This chain joins TRBV7-9 and TRBJ2-5; tentative D call: TRBD1 (7 bases). The V gene lost 3 bases and the J gene lost 6 bases, with 17 bases spanning the gap. Germline CDR1 SEHNR, CDR2 FQNEAQ (reference sequence). The CDR3 consists of 15 residues. CDR3 protein: CASSLGTQGGQTQYF. For the CDR3, the DNA is TGTGCCAGCAGCTTGGGGACCCAGGGGGGACAGACCCAGTACTTC.

The chain has TRBV20-1 and TRBJ2-1; 8 bases line up with TRBD2. CDR1 and CDR2 from the germline V gene are DFQATT and SNEGSKA (reference sequence). CDR3 size: 10 residues. CDR3 sequence (DNA): TGCAGCCCTAGCGGGCGGGGGCAGTTCTTC. Residues: CSPSGRGQFF.

J is TRBJ2-2 and V is TRBV10-2; D ambiguous. The germline V gene has CDR1 WSHSY and CDR2 SAAADI. The CDR3 covers 13 residues. The V end lost 1 base, the J end lost 6 bases, and 6 bases lay between the germline ends. CDR3 region: CASSEFTSGELFF. Here the CDR3 DNA reads TGCGCCAGCAGTGAGTTTACGTCCGGGGAGCTGTTTTTT.

V and J are TRBV30 and TRBJ1-6; unclear D gene. The CDR3 runs 13 residues. V was pared by 4 bases and J by 3 bases, with 7 bases between. CDR1 GTSNPN and CDR2 SVGIG come from the germline V gene (reference sequence). In DNA form, the CDR3 reads TGTGCCTGGAAGGCGGACTATAATTCACCCCTCCACTTT. Amino acid sequence: CAWKADYNSPLHF.